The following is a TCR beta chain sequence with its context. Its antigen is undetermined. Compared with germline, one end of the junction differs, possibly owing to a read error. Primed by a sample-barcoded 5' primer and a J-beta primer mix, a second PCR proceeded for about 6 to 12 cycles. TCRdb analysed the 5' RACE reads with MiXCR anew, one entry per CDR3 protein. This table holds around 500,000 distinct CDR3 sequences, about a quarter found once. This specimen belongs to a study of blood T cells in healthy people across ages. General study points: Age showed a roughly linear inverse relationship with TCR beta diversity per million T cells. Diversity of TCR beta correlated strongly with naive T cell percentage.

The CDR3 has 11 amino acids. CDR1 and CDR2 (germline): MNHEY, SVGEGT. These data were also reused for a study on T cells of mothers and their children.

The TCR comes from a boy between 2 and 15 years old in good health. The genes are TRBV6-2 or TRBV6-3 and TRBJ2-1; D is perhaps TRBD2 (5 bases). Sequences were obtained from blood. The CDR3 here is CASSYGETRYF. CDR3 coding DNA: TGTGCCAGCAGTTACGGGGAGACCCGGTACTTC.